The present T cell receptor beta chain was sequenced within a study of T cell repertoires in cytomegalovirus infection. This clonotype was found a few times. Its target is unknown. Whole-study findings and limits: The ex vivo response was dominated by HLA-C-restricted CMV-specific TCR beta clonotypes.

TCRdb independently ran MiXCR on the reads; one entry per CDR3 protein. The sample yields around 130,000 distinct CDR3 sequences, 8.8% seen once. Germline CDR1 DFQATT, CDR2 SNEGSKA (reference sequence). The CDR3 is made up of 16 amino acids. V dropped 0 bases and J dropped 5 bases, with 20 bases sitting between them. V gene TRBV20-1 combines with J gene TRBJ2-7; tentative D call: TRBD1 (5 bases). This sequence originates from a human donor in good health (CMV status not recorded). Some clones in this sample may be carry-over from other donors' samples. Sequenced: PBMCs. The CDR3: CSAREGVGRLVNEQYF. For the CDR3, the DNA is TGCAGTGCTAGAGAAGGGGTGGGGCGCCTGGTAAACGAGCAGTACTTC.